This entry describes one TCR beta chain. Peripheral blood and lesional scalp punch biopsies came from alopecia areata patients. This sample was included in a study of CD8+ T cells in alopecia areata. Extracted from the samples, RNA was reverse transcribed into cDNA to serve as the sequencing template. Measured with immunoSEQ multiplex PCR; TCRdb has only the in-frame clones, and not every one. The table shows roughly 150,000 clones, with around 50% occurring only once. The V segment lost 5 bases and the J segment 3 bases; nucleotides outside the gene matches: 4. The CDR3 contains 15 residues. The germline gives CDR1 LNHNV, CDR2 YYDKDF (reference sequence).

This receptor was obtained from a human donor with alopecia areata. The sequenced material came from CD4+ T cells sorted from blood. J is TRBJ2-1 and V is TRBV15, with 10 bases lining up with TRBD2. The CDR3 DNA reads TGTGCCACCAGCGTCGCTAGCGGGAGCTACAATGAGCAGTTCTTC. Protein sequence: CATSVASGSYNEQFF.